This T cell receptor beta chain came from a study of T cells after yellow fever vaccination. Study overall: The authors prepared low-cell-number fractions using SMART-Seq v4 Ultra Low Input. Findings of the study overall: Most primary-vaccination clones recurred post-booster (around 95% CD4, 85% to 90% CD8).

As regards this clonotype: What it binds is unknown.

Universal primer sites and UMIs were introduced during 5'RACE template-switching synthesis of TCR cDNA. TCRdb fed the 5' RACE reads into MiXCR, producing one record per CDR3 protein. Of about 230,000 distinct CDR3 sequences in the sample, around 6.7% were seen once. This clonotype originated in a man aged 25 to 40 who received the YFV17D yellow fever vaccine. The material was CD4+ T cells sorted from PBMCs, obtained on the day of the yellow fever booster vaccination.

For the CDR3, the DNA is TGCAGTGTGCGAGGATGGGGGAGGAGGTCGTCGGATACGCAGTATTTT. Its protein is CSVRGWGRRSSDTQYF. The V gene is TRBV20-1, the J gene TRBJ2-3; maybe TRBD2 (6 bases). Trimming took 7 bases from V and 6 from J, leaving 26 bases between them. Germline V gene data show CDR1 as DFQATT and CDR2 as SNEGSKA (reference sequence). This CDR3 has 16 residues.